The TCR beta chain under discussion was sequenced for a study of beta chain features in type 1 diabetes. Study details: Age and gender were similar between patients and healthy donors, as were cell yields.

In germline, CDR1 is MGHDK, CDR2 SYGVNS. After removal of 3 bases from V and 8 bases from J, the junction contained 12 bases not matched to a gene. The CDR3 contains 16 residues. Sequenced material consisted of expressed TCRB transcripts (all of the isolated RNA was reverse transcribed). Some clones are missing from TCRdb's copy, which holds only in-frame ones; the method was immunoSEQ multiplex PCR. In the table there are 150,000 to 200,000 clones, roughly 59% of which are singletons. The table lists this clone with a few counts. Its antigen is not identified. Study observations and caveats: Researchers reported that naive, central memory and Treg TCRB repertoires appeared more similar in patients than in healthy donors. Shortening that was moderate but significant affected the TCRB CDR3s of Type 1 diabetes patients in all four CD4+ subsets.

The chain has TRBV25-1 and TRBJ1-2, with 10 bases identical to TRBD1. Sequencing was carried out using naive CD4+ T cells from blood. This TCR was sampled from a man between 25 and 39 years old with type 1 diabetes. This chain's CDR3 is CASSDPGTGEIKGYTF. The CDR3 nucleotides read TGTGCCAGCAGTGATCCCGGGACAGGGGAAATTAAGGGCTACACCTTC.